The present entry profiles one TCR beta chain with its context. Antigen specificity is unknown. This sample was included in a study of CD8 T cells in ankylosing spondylitis. Germline V gene lookup returns CDR1 MNHNS and CDR2 SASEGT. Trimming shortened V by 4 bases and J by 4 bases, and 13 bases separated the two germline ends. This CDR3 contains 14 residues. General study findings and limits: The study identified a TCR beta motif of several highly homologous variants that appeared characteristic of ankylosing spondylitis blood. Disease-linked clones reportedly showed significant enrichment in matched ankylosing spondylitis synovial fluid.

TCRdb redid the calling of the 5' RACE reads with MiXCR, one entry per CDR3 protein. The table lists around 770,000 distinct CDR3 sequences, approximately 12% of them singletons. Specimen: blood, either unsorted or a sorted T cell fraction (not recorded which). The chain is built from TRBV6-1 and TRBJ2-5; D uncertain. The source is a male donor with ankylosing spondylitis. CDR3 DNA sequence: TGTGCCAGCAGTGCCTTTCGCATTCCAGAGACCCAGTACTTC. It encodes CASSAFRIPETQYF.